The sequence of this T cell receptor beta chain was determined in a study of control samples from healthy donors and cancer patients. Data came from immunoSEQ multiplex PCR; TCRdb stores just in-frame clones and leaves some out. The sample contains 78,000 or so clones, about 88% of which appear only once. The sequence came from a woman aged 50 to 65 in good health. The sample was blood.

The CDR3 protein is CASSRPLPTVSGYNSPLHF. CDR3 bases: TGTGCCAGCAGCCGCCCGCTACCGACAGTCTCAGGCTATAATTCACCCCTCCACTTT. The rearrangement joins TRBV7-2 to TRBJ1-6; D possibly corresponds to TRBD1 (5 bases). Trimming took off 5 bases at V and 3 bases at J, with 23 bases between the two ends. CDR1 and CDR2 from the germline V gene are SGHTA and FQGNSA. The CDR3 spans 19 residues.